This TCR beta chain appears in the sequencing data of a study of blood T cell repertoires in COVID-19. For the study at large: Sources were T cells, B-cell-depleted T cells, or PBMCs; the material itself was cDNA or gDNA.

In the authors' methods: Amplifying reference gene primers gave estimates of nucleated cell counts. TCRdb keeps only in-frame clones here, not all; method: immunoSEQ multiplex PCR. V, J and clone size are those of that table, while D and trimming were read from the DNA. The table records some 97,000 clones, roughly 88% of them present only once. V was pared by 6 bases and J by 5 bases, with 13 bases between. Germline-derived CDR1 and CDR2 are MDHEN and SYDVKM. This CDR3 comprises 13 residues. This receptor was identified in a woman aged 60-75 years with acute or convalescent COVID-19. V and J are TRBV28 and TRBJ1-2; possible D gene TRBD1, 5 bases. Sequenced input: peripheral blood. The CDR3 is CASRPGGGYGYTF. CDR3 DNA: TGTGCCAGCAGGCCCGGGGGAGGTTATGGCTACACCTTC.